These 28 T cell receptor beta chains came from one sample sequenced in a study of T cell repertoires in cytomegalovirus infection. Each CDR3 protein is one row after TCRdb ran MiXCR on the reads. The data contain 250,000 or so distinct CDR3 sequences, 9% to 15% of them singletons. The sample comprised PBMCs. These receptors came from a human donor in good health (CMV status not recorded). Some clones in this sample may be carry-over from other donors' samples.

This sequence joins TRBV28 and TRBJ1-5; D might be TRBD1 (6 bases). In germline, CDR1 is MDHEN, CDR2 SYDVKM. This CDR3 is 14 amino acids long. V was trimmed by 7 bases and J by 5 bases, leaving 15 bases between them. The CDR3 DNA reads as TGTGCCAGCACCCTAAACCAGGGGTATCAGCCCCAGCATTTT. Its translation: CASTLNQGYQPQHF.

This clonotype showed up many times. The V and J genes are TRBV7-2 and TRBJ2-5; the D gene is possibly TRBD2 (7 bases). The CDR3 spans 15 residues. V was cut by 1 base and J by 4 bases, with 13 bases left in between. Looked up from germline, CDR1 is SGHTA and CDR2 is FQGNSA. CDR3 nucleotide sequence: TGTGCCAGCAGCTTAGGGGGGGGCGCGGGAGAGACCCAGTACTTC. Translated: CASSLGGGAGETQYF.

This clonotype was picked up many times. The chain couples TRBV20-1 to TRBJ2-3; D is tentatively TRBD1 or TRBD2 (5 bases each). With 6 bases removed from V and 1 base from J, the gap between germline ends came to 8 bases. CDR3 length equals 12 residues. CDR1 is DFQATT, CDR2 SNEGSKA, per germline (reference sequence). This CDR3 reads CSAGTRTDTQYF. DNA for the CDR3: TGCAGTGCCGGGACCCGCACAGATACGCAGTATTTT.

This clonotype has at least ten counts. The chain carries TRBV7-2 and TRBJ2-1; 9 bases match TRBD2. The V gene end was trimmed by 0 bases and the J gene end by 15 bases; junction bases not matched to a gene: 3. Germline CDR1 SGHTA, CDR2 FQGNSA. The CDR3 is 12 amino acids. The DNA of the CDR3 is TGTGCCAGCAGCTTAGCTGGCGGGGGGGGGTTCTTC. It yields the protein CASSLAGGGGFF. The complete variable domain, with remaining parts taken from reference TRBV7-2 and TRBJ2-1, reads GAGVSQSPSNKVTEKGKDVELRCDPISGHTALYWYRQSLGQGLEFLIYFQGNSAPDKSGLPSDRFSAERTGGSVSTLTIQRTQQEDSAVYLCASSLAGGGGFFGPGTRLTVL.

Details on this clonotype: A read error may explain this, as a much larger clone is one base away. Without the conserved terminal phenylalanine or tryptophan, this CDR3 likely stems from a read error. This sequence joins TRBV10-3 and TRBJ1-2; tentative D call: TRBD1 (5 bases). The CDR3 runs 13 residues. Germline V lookup: CDR1 ENHRY, CDR2 SYGVKD. V lost 3 bases, J lost 4 bases, and 9 bases lay in between. CDR3 protein: CAISEATVYGYTL. CDR3 nucleotide sequence: TGTGCCATCAGTGAAGCGACAGTCTATGGCTACACCTTA.

This clonotype showed up many times. The chain recombines TRBV11-3 with TRBJ2-1; D unresolved. Trimming cost V 11 bases and J 0 bases, with 17 bases left between them. There are 15 residues in the CDR3. The germline gives CDR1 SGHNT, CDR2 YENEEA. The CDR3: CACQMDGFSYNEQFF. The DNA for the CDR3 is TGTGCCTGTCAGATGGACGGCTTCTCCTACAATGAGCAGTTCTTC.

This clonotype has just a few counts. The chain uses TRBV6-1 and TRBJ2-3, with TRBD1 matching 7 bases. J gave up 3 bases and V 7 bases, and 13 bases lay outside the gene matches. The CDR3 sequence is 16 residues long. Germline V gene sequence: CDR1 MNHNS, CDR2 SASEGT. CDR3 sequence reads: CASTQNRGRVTDTQYF. Here the CDR3 DNA reads TGTGCCAGCACCCAAAACAGGGGTAGGGTGACAGATACGCAGTATTTT.

This clonotype was counted many times. This rearrangement joins TRBV7-2 to TRBJ2-5; the D gene is possibly TRBD2 (6 bases). This CDR3 region has 15 residues. V lost 5 bases to trimming and J lost 5 bases, with 18 bases between them. Germline CDR1 SGHTA, CDR2 FQGNSA. The chain's CDR3 is CASSPVRSGGETQYF. The CDR3 nucleotides read TGTGCCAGCAGCCCGGTGCGCTCCGGAGGGGAGACCCAGTACTTC.

This clonotype came up many times. The rearrangement joins TRBV4-2 to TRBJ2-3; TRBD1 might be the D (6 bases). Between the trimmed V and J ends, which lost 0 bases and 3 bases, there was a span of 10 bases. The germline V gene has CDR1 LGHNA and CDR2 YNFKEQ. The CDR3 extends over 15 amino acids. CDR3 nucleotides: TGTGCCAGCAGCCAAGATCAGGGACAAACAGATACGCAGTATTTT. Residues: CASSQDQGQTDTQYF.

This clonotype was seen repeatedly, ten times or more. The J gene is TRBJ1-2, the V gene TRBV12-3 or TRBV12-4; weak D call: TRBD1 (5 bases). Trimming took off 6 bases at V and 7 bases at J, with 21 bases between the two ends. The CDR3 sequence is 15 residues long. CDR3 DNA sequence: TGTGCCAGCAGCAGCCGGGACCCAGTCACGGGTGGCTACACCTTC. It specifies CASSSRDPVTGGYTF.

Many counts were recorded for this clonotype. This chain links TRBV11-3 with TRBJ1-2; D not certain. CDR3 size: 13 residues. CDR1 SGHNT and CDR2 YENEEA come from the germline V gene. Trimming cost V 5 bases and J 2 bases, with 9 bases left between them. The CDR3 region is CASSQSQNYGYTF. The CDR3 coding sequence is TGTGCCAGCAGCCAATCACAGAACTATGGCTACACCTTC.

This clonotype was observed many times. The chain carries TRBV7-9 and TRBJ2-1; TRBD1 or TRBD2 may be the D gene (5 bases each). The CDR3 contains 15 residues. Trimming stripped 4 bases from V and 6 bases from J, with 16 bases between. Germline loops: CDR1 SEHNR, CDR2 FQNEAQ (reference sequence). This CDR3 reads CASSSPLARGNEQFF. The CDR3 DNA follows: TGTGCCAGCAGCTCCCCCTTAGCGAGGGGCAATGAGCAGTTCTTC. Drawing the rest from reference TRBV7-9 and TRBJ2-1, the complete variable domain is DTGVSQNPRHKITKRGQNVTFRCDPISEHNRLYWYRQTLGQGPEFLTYFQNEAQLEKSRLLSDRFSAERPKGSFSTLEIQRTEQGDSAMYLCASSSPLARGNEQFFGPGTRLTVL.

This clonotype was detected many times. The genes are TRBV7-2 and TRBJ1-4; D uncertain. Trimming pared 1 base from V and 8 bases from J, leaving 8 bases between. Germline loops: CDR1 SGHTA, CDR2 FQGNSA. The CDR3 runs to 13 residues. CDR3 DNA sequence: TGTGCCAGCAGCTTAGTGATAGGGGAAAAACTGTTTTTT. This gives the protein CASSLVIGEKLFF.

This clonotype was seen many times. The chain joins TRBV7-2 to TRBJ1-4; no reliable D call. The V gene lost 1 base and the J gene lost 4 bases, with 10 bases spanning the gap. This CDR3 contains 15 residues. CDR1 and CDR2 (germline): SGHTA, FQGNSA. The CDR3 nucleotides are TGTGCCAGCAGCTTAGATAGGCAGCTTAATGAAAAACTGTTTTTT. Protein product: CASSLDRQLNEKLFF. The variable domain in full, with the rest retrieved from reference TRBV7-2 and TRBJ1-4, is GAGVSQSPSNKVTEKGKDVELRCDPISGHTALYWYRQSLGQGLEFLIYFQGNSAPDKSGLPSDRFSAERTGGSVSTLTIQRTQQEDSAVYLCASSLDRQLNEKLFFGSGTQLSVL.

The chain combines TRBV9 with TRBJ2-1; 7 bases are shared with TRBD2. CDR3 length equals 17 residues. The J segment lost 5 bases and the V segment lost 4 bases, leaving 15 bases of the junction unmatched. Looked up from germline, CDR1 is SGDLS and CDR2 is YYNGEE. CDR3 DNA: TGTGCCAGCAGCCTCTGGGGGGAGGGCCAATTGGACAATGAGCAGTTCTTC. Amino acid sequence: CASSLWGEGQLDNEQFF.

The chain joins TRBV12-5 to TRBJ2-3, with 12 bases lining up with TRBD2. The V segment lost 6 bases and the J segment 1 base; nucleotides outside the gene matches: 2. Per germline, CDR1 LGHNT and CDR2 FRNRAP. This CDR3 contains 15 residues. CDR3 loop: CASGRTSGGTDTQYF. The CDR3 DNA sequence: TGTGCTAGTGGCCGGACTAGCGGGGGCACAGATACGCAGTATTTT.

This clonotype has a count of ten or more. This chain uses TRBV7-2 with TRBJ2-1, with unresolved D. Trimming shortened V by 7 bases and J by 6 bases, and 7 bases separated the two germline ends. The CDR3 has 11 amino acids. Germline CDR1 is SGHTA and CDR2 is FQGNSA. For the CDR3, the DNA is TGTGCCAGCACCCGAATCAATGAGCAGTTCTTC. Translation gives CASTRINEQFF.

The gene calls are TRBV19 and TRBJ2-1; 10 bases align to TRBD1. This CDR3 is 17 amino acids long. V shed 3 bases, J shed 2 bases, and the junction held 7 bases outside the gene matches. The germline V gene encodes CDR1 LNHDA and CDR2 SQIVND (reference sequence). In nucleotides, the CDR3 is TGTGCCAGTAGTATTTTCTCTGGACAGGGGGCCTACAATGAGCAGTTCTTC. Translating gives CASSIFSGQGAYNEQFF.

The chain links TRBV29-1 to TRBJ1-5; 7 bases map to TRBD1. The CDR3 is 13 amino acids. The V gene's germline CDR1 is SQVTM and CDR2 ANQGSEA. V trimming: 4 bases; J trimming: 6 bases; junction bases outside the gene matches: 6. This CDR3 is CSVVTGVGQPQHF. DNA of the CDR3: TGCAGCGTTGTAACAGGGGTGGGTCAGCCCCAGCATTTT.

This clonotype was observed a few times. The chain combines TRBV30 with TRBJ2-6, with 7 bases aligning to TRBD1. CDR1 and CDR2 (germline): GTSNPN, SVGIG (reference sequence). The CDR3 extends over 17 amino acids. V lost 4 bases, J lost 0 bases, and 9 bases stayed unmatched. For the CDR3, the DNA is TGTGCCTGGATTACAGGGGCAATAATCTCTGGGGCCAACGTCCTGACTTTC. As protein: CAWITGAIISGANVLTF. Combining the CDR3 with reference TRBV30 and TRBJ2-6 gives the whole variable domain SQTIHQWPATLVQPVGSPLSLECTVEGTSNPNLYWYRQAAGRGLQLLFYSVGIGQISSEVPQNLSASRPQDRQFILSSKKLLLSDSGFYLCAWITGAIISGANVLTFGAGSRLTVL.

This clonotype was counted many times. The V call is TRBV7-2, the J call TRBJ1-1; D remains ambiguous. V was trimmed by 9 bases and J by 5 bases, leaving 10 bases between them. From germline, CDR1 is SGHTA and CDR2 FQGNSA. The CDR3 covers 11 residues. The CDR3 loop reads CARVGETEAFF. Here the CDR3 DNA reads TGTGCCAGGGTCGGGGAGACTGAAGCTTTCTTT.

This clonotype was recorded many times. The J gene is TRBJ1-1, the V gene TRBV6-4; maybe TRBD1 (6 bases). V was cut by 0 bases and J by 0 bases, with 8 bases left in between. This CDR3 comprises 15 residues. CDR1 and CDR2 from the germline V gene are MRHNA and SNTAGT. The CDR3: CASSDSRTVNTEAFF. DNA for the CDR3: TGTGCCAGCAGTGACTCCAGGACAGTGAACACTGAAGCTTTCTTT.

This clonotype was detected only once. A much larger clone lies a single base off, so this may be a read error. This sequence joins TRBV12-3 or TRBV12-4 and TRBJ2-3; D ambiguous. This CDR3 has 13 residues. Between the trimmed V and J ends, which lost 6 bases and 2 bases, there was a span of 9 bases. This CDR3 is CASRLAATDTQYF. Written as DNA, the CDR3 is TGTGCCAGCAGGCTGGCTGCCACAGATACGCAGTATTTT.

This clonotype has just a few counts. The chain employs TRBV28 and TRBJ2-2, with no clear D. The CDR3 loop spans 10 amino acids. V was trimmed by 10 bases and J by 7 bases, leaving 7 bases between them. Germline V gives CDR1 MDHEN, CDR2 SYDVKM. The CDR3 DNA is TGTGCCACCACAAACGGGGAGCTGTTTTTT. This gives the protein CATTNGELFF. The full variable domain, in which reference TRBV28 and TRBJ2-2 provide the parts outside the CDR3, is DVKVTQSSRYLVKRTGEKVFLECVQDMDHENMFWYRQDPGLGLRLIYFSYDVKMKEKGDIPEGYSVSREKKERFSLILESASTNQTSMYLCATTNGELFFGEGSRLTVL.

The chain combines TRBV25-1 with TRBJ2-5; a possible D gene is TRBD2 (6 bases). In germline, CDR1 is MGHDK, CDR2 SYGVNS. There are 12 residues in the CDR3. Trimming took off 1 base at V and 7 bases at J, with 7 bases between the two ends. CDR3 residues: CASSEFGGTQYF. Here the CDR3 DNA reads TGTGCCAGCAGTGAATTCGGGGGGACCCAGTACTTC.

The V gene is TRBV7-9, the J gene TRBJ2-6; perhaps D is TRBD1 or TRBD2 (5 bases each). The V end was cut by 9 bases, the J end by 4 bases, with 16 bases between. Germline values: CDR1 SEHNR, CDR2 FQNEAQ (reference sequence). The length of the CDR3 is 15 residues. The CDR3 DNA reads as TGTGCCAGTTCCCAAGAGGGGTTAGGGGCCAACGTCCTGACTTTC. This encodes CASSQEGLGANVLTF.

This clonotype was counted ten times or more. The rearrangement joins TRBV7-6 to TRBJ1-4, with 12 bases that match TRBD1. CDR1 and CDR2 (germline): SGHVS, FNYEAQ. J lost 7 bases, V lost 5 bases, and 11 bases had no gene match. The CDR3 loop spans 17 amino acids. CDR3 nucleotides: TGTGCCAGCAGCCGATTAGCCCCGGGACAGGGGGCTGAAAAACTGTTTTTT. Translation gives CASSRLAPGQGAEKLFF.

Only a few counts were recorded for this clonotype. V and J are TRBV5-1 and TRBJ2-1, with TRBD2 matching over 10 bases. The ends lost 0 bases at V and 15 bases at J; junction bases unmatched: 3. This CDR3 contains 12 residues. CDR1 and CDR2 from the germline V gene are SGHRS and YFSETQ. CDR3 loop: CASSLGAGGMFF. The CDR3 coding sequence is TGCGCCAGCAGCTTGGGAGCGGGGGGGATGTTCTTC.